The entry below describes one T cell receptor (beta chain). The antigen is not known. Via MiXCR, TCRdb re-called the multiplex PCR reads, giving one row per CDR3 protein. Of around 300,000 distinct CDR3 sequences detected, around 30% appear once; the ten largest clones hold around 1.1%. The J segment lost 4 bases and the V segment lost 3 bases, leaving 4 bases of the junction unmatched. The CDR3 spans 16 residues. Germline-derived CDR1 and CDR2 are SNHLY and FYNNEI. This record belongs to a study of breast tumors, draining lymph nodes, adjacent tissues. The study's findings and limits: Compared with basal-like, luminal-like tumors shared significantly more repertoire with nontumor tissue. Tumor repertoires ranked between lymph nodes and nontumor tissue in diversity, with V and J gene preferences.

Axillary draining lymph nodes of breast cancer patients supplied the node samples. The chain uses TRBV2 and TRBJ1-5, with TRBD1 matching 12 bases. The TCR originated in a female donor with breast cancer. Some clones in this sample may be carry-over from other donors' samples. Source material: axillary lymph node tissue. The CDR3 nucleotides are TGTGCCAGCAGTGAGGGGACAGGGGGCAAGAATCAGCCCCAGCATTTT. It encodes CASSEGTGGKNQPQHF. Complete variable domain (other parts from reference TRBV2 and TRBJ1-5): EPEVTQTPSHQVTQMGQEVILRCVPISNHLYFYWYRQILGQKVEFLVSFYNNEISEKSEIFDDQFSVERPDGSNFTLKIRSTKLEDSAMYFCASSEGTGGKNQPQHFGDGTRLSIL.